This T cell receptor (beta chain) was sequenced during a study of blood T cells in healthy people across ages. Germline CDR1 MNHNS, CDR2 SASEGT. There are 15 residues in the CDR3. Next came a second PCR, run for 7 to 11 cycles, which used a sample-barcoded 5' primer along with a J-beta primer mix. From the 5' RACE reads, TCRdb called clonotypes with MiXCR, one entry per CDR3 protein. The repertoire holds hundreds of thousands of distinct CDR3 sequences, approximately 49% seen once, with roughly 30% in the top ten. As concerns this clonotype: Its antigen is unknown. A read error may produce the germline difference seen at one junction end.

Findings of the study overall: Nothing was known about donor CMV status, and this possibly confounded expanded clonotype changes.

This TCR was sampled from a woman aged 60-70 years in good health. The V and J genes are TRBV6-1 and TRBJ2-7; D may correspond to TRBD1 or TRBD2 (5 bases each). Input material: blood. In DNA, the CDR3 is TGTGCCAGCAGTCAAACAGGACTCCGCTCCTACGAGCGGTACTTC. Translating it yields CASSQTGLRSYERYF.